Listed below are T cell receptor beta chains from one sample, sequenced in a study of cytomegalovirus exposure and HLA in healthy donors. Sequencing used immunoSEQ multiplex PCR; TCRdb keeps in-frame clones, though not all of them. Altogether about 110,000 clones are present, under 97% being singletons, with the ten largest covering 0.67%. Sequencing input: PBMCs. The receptors were gathered from a woman between 18 and 30 years old in good health and CMV-seronegative. Both conserved end residues are part of each CDR3. A D gene is named only where the DNA matches it firmly.

D: NA; J: TRBJ2-5; V: TRBV10-3; CDR3: CAISENSQETQYF
D: NA; J: TRBJ2-3; V: TRBV28; CDR3: CASSWGVSTDTQYF
D: NA; J: TRBJ1-5; V: TRBV19; CDR3: CASKGWTDNQPQHF
D: TRBD1; J: TRBJ1-6; V: TRBV7-3; CDR3: CASSTLTGGYSPLHF
D: TRBD1; J: TRBJ2-5; V: TRBV29-1; CDR3: CSKRQGLETQYF
D: NA; J: TRBJ1-2; V: TRBV27; CDR3: CASSPSGQGANYGYTF
D: NA; J: TRBJ2-6; V: TRBV4-1; CDR3: CASSPGLQRSGANVLTF
D: TRBD2; J: TRBJ2-3; V: TRBV7-3; CDR3: CASSEGTSGITDTQYF
D: TRBD1; J: TRBJ2-7; V: TRBV29-1; CDR3: CSVRDRGSYEQYF
D: NA; J: TRBJ2-7; V: TRBV18; CDR3: CASSPPGSYEQYF
D: NA; J: TRBJ1-1; V: TRBV18; CDR3: CASSLARGTEAFF
D: TRBD1; J: TRBJ2-1; V: TRBV13; CDR3: CASSRRRQGTLASYNEQFF
D: TRBD1; J: TRBJ1-4; V: TRBV6-5; CDR3: CASSYEGTVGEKLFF
D: NA; J: TRBJ1-2; V: TRBV19; CDR3: CASKLLGYGYTF
D: NA; J: TRBJ1-6; V: TRBV7-2; CDR3: CASSLSAGNNSPLHF
D: TRBD1; J: TRBJ1-1; V: TRBV18; CDR3: CASSDLQGGTEAFF
D: NA; J: TRBJ1-1; V: TRBV6-5; CDR3: CASSYGGGDEAFF
D: NA; J: TRBJ1-1; V: TRBV2; CDR3: CASSEVRGGTEAFF
D: TRBD1; J: TRBJ1-3; V: TRBV19; CDR3: CASSMGTAGNTIYF
D: NA; J: TRBJ2-2; V: TRBV14; CDR3: CASSDQPRNGELFF
D: NA; J: TRBJ2-7; V: TRBV18; CDR3: CASSPGGQGTYEQYF
D: NA; J: TRBJ2-1; V: TRBV15; CDR3: CATSRSGGYNEQFF
D: NA; J: TRBJ2-1; V: TRBV5-4; CDR3: CASSLDTGTYNEQFF
D: NA; J: TRBJ2-7; V: TRBV6-1; CDR3: CASLTTGGYEQYF
D: NA; J: TRBJ1-6; V: TRBV27; CDR3: CASTIGSRTGYNSPLHF
D: NA; J: TRBJ2-3; V: TRBV19; CDR3: CASRQGSRDTQYF
D: NA; J: TRBJ2-3; V: TRBV7-9; CDR3: CASSLMVGATDTQYF
D: TRBD1; J: NA; V: TRBV5-1; CDR3: CASSLTGTESYEQYF